This T cell receptor (beta chain) comes out of a study of Graves' ophthalmopathy and Graves' hyperthyroidism (dated by TCRdb to between 2017 and 2018). As for the study more broadly: Peripheral blood was collected before any treatment was given, at the time of initial diagnosis. Following sample collection, hyperthyroidism patients were given methimazole at a starting dose of 30 mg daily, and ophthalmopathy patients were given high-dose intravenous methylprednisolone. In over 5 hyperthyroidism patients, the T-cell repertoire of thyroid tissue was compared with the T-cell repertoire of blood. The independent validation cohort included under 20 hyperthyroidism patients plus 17 patients who later progressed from hyperthyroidism to ophthalmopathy. A discovery set of about a hundred patients (43 ophthalmopathy, fewer than 60 stable hyperthyroidism) was enrolled to explore V-J signatures distinguishing ophthalmopathy from hyperthyroidism. The study used signatures of the TCR beta repertoire to tell Graves' ophthalmopathy apart from Graves' hyperthyroidism and to predict which patients would progress to ophthalmopathy. In total, approximately 130 blood samples were TCR-sequenced: roughly 45 ophthalmopathy, under 80 hyperthyroidism and around 17 hyperthyroidism-to-ophthalmopathy patients. The 80 to 100 discovery patients were randomly divided into training and test sets at a 7:3 ratio.

Ophthalmopathy patients were characterized by moderately to severely active disease, a Clinical Activity Score of at least 3, a NOSPECS grade of at least 4, and a disease duration under 3 months. Anyone with other autoimmune diseases, uncontrolled infections, pregnancy or lactation was excluded from the study. Diagnosis was based on clinical symptoms, serum thyroxine, TRAb, thyroid ultrasound and orbital computed tomography. Using Ficoll-Paque density gradient centrifugation, PBMCs were isolated from about 10 ml of fresh peripheral blood. Trizol reagent was used to extract the total RNA, and its quality was then checked on an Agilent 2100 Bioanalyzer. Summary of the overall study and its limitations: No statistical method was used to predetermine the sample size, and group allocation was not hidden from the investigators. In validation, the model predicted ophthalmopathy progression with about 71% sensitivity and less than 80% specificity; 12 predicted patients were CT-confirmed with GO in a median of about 6.1 months. The 13-signature model separated ophthalmopathy from stable hyperthyroidism with roughly 89% sensitivity and 81.08% specificity in cross-validation, and 80%/75% in the test set. Most expanded thyroid clonotypes with frequency above 0.001 were also detected in blood, suggesting blood repertoires may reflect the thyroid immune response.

For this clonotype: The target of this receptor is not known. No per-base quality is available; no much larger clone lies one base away.

For repertoire sequencing, TCR beta CDR3 regions were amplified from RNA transcripts. A first-round RT-PCR used HTBI primers with the Qiagen OneStep RT-PCR kit, followed by a second-round multiplex PCR, size selection and purification. Libraries were sequenced paired-end with 100 bp reads on an Illumina HiSeq2000. The paper's data handling went like this. SOAPnuke was used to process the reads, removing any read that contained adapters or uncalled bases, had a mean Phred below 15, or lacked an exact match to the constant primer or identifier. COPE v1.2.5 was used to merge high-quality paired reads. Each unique nucleotide sequence was treated as a clonotype, and MiTCR v1.1 was used to align the clonotypes to the IMGT TRB V, D and J references. The analysis was limited to V-J combinations with a frequency above 0.0001, which together covered 99% to 99.2% of repertoires. For each V-J combination, a TCR clonal expansion and chaos score was defined as F50 clonal expansion divided by the chaos observed in the TCRdist matrix. Welch's t-statistics and random forest were used to reduce the features to 10 to 15 V-J combinations, which were then used as input to a naive Bayes classifier. The similarity between thyroid and blood repertoires was quantified using the Morisita-Horn index. Using fastp trimming at Q25 and MiXCR clonotype assembly, TCRdb reanalyzed the public sequencing data and kept in-frame beta chains. Duplicate CDR3 protein sequences are folded into a single record with the most common DNA and genes. The V and J calls and clone size come from TCRdb's table, not from the authors' own analysis. The sample includes 170,000 or so distinct CDR3 sequences, with less than 45% observed a single time. The top ten clones comprise around 5.8% of the sample.

The germline V gene encodes CDR1 MDHEN and CDR2 SYDVKM. The CDR3 spans 12 residues, from the cysteine through the phenylalanine. The retained sequence is limited to the CDR3, 36 bases, with the frame set at the first base. V is shortened by 6 bases, J by 7 bases, and the region joining them spans 13 bases. The origin of this receptor is a woman in her thirties or forties with Graves' ophthalmopathy. Donor details come from another sample of the same person, matched by shared clones. This chain joins TRBV28 to TRBJ2-7; perhaps TRBD1 is the D gene, with 6 bases matching. Input material: peripheral blood. The nucleotides are TGTGCCAGCAGCCGGGACATTAATGAGCAGTACTTC. The resulting protein is CASSRDINEQYF.